The clone carrying this TCR beta chain was observed a single time. No antigen is known for it. The data derive from a study of cytomegalovirus exposure and HLA in healthy donors. For the study at large: According to later analysis, the same platform produced the 120 validation and approximately 630 first-cohort repertoires.

Profiled with immunoSEQ multiplex PCR; TCRdb holds only in-frame clones, not every one. The sample includes some 45,000 clones, around 90% seen only once; the top ten take 5.5% to 6.5%. Study conclusions and caveats: Rare TCR sequences predominated, though certain public TCRs were found in many donors. Subsequent analysis found a tendency for first-cohort TCR clusters to co-occur within the 100 to 150 validation repertoires.

The CDR3 totals 15 residues. Trimming took 3 bases from V and 2 from J; bases not matched to a gene: 7. Germline assignment: CDR1 SGHDT and CDR2 YYEEEE. Material: PBMCs. This TCR was recovered from a man aged 18 to 29 in good health and CMV-seronegative. The genes are TRBV5-6 and TRBJ2-5, with 7 positions matching TRBD1. The CDR3 loop is CASSWTGTAQETQYF. The CDR3 DNA sequence: TGTGCCAGCAGCTGGACGGGGACAGCACAAGAGACCCAGTACTTC.